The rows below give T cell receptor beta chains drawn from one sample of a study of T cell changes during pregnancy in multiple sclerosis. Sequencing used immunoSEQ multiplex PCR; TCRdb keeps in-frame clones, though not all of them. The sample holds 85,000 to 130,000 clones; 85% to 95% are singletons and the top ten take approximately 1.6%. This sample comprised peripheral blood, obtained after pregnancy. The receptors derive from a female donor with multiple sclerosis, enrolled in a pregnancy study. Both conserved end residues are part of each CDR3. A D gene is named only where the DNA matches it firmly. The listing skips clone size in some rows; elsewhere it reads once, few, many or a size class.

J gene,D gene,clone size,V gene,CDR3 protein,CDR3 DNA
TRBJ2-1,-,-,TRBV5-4,CASNLGGGRLVNEQFF,TGTGCCAGCAACCTGGGTGGTGGGAGGCTTGTCAATGAGCAGTTCTTC
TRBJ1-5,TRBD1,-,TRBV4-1,CASSDRTGPAQPQHF,TGCGCCAGCAGCGATCGGACAGGGCCGGCTCAGCCCCAGCATTTT
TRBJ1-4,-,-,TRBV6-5,CASSSNLPNGKLFF,TGTGCCAGCAGTTCTAATCTCCCTAACGGAAAACTGTTTTTT
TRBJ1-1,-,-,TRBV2,CASSALRDTEAFF,TGTGCCAGCAGTGCCCTCCGGGACACTGAAGCTTTCTTT
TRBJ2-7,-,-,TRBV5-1,CASRLTGKSSYEQYF,TGCGCCAGCAGGCTAACAGGCAAAAGCTCCTACGAGCAGTACTTC
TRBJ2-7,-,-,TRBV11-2,CASSPLGTRGYF,TGTGCCAGCAGCCCCCTAGGAACCAGGGGGTACTTC
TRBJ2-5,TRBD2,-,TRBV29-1,CSVGAGGFQETQYF,TGCAGCGTTGGGGCGGGAGGCTTCCAAGAGACCCAGTACTTC
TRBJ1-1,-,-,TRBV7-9,CASSSQGPLNTEAFF,TGTGCCAGCAGCTCCCAGGGGCCTCTGAACACTGAAGCTTTCTTT
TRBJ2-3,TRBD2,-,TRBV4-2,CASSQVAGGGDTQYF,TGTGCCAGCAGCCAAGTTGCCGGGGGGGGAGATACGCAGTATTTT
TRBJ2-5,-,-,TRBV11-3,CASSLDLAGQETQYF,TGTGCCAGCAGCTTAGATCTCGCGGGTCAAGAGACCCAGTACTTC
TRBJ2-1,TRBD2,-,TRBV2,CASIPGSGRSNEQFF,TGTGCCAGCATTCCGGGCAGCGGGAGGAGTAATGAGCAGTTCTTC
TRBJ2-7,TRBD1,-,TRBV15,CATSTLRQGDDEQYF,TGTGCCACCTCTACCCTGCGACAGGGGGACGACGAGCAGTACTTC
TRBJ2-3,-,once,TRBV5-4,CASSWGTSSDTQYF,TGTGCCAGCAGCTGGGGCACTAGCTCAGATACGCAGTATTTT
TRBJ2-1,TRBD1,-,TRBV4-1,CASSPRTGTGLVHEQFF,TGCGCCAGCAGCCCCCGTACCGGGACAGGGCTCGTGCATGAGCAGTTCTTC
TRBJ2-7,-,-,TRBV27,CASSLLTGSGPYEQYF,TGTGCCAGCAGTTTATTGACGGGGAGTGGGCCCTACGAGCAGTACTTC
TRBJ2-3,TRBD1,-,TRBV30,CAWSAGQGGTQYF,TGTGCCTGGAGCGCGGGACAGGGGGGTACGCAGTATTTT
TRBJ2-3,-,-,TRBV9,CASSGRDSYTDTQYF,TGTGCCAGCAGCGGGCGGGACAGCTACACAGATACGCAGTATTTT
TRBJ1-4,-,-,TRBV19,CASSGILLSGNTEKLFF,TGTGCCAGCTCGGGGATACTGCTTTCCGGGAACACTGAAAAACTGTTTTTT
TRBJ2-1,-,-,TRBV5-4,CASSLGAGSNEQFF,TGTGCCAGCAGCTTAGGCGCGGGAAGCAATGAGCAGTTCTTC
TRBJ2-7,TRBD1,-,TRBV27,CASSQDRGYEQYF,TGTGCCAGCAGCCAGGACAGGGGGTACGAGCAGTACTTC
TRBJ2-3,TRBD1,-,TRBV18,CASSLSETGADTQYF,TGTGCCAGCTCACTGTCCGAGACAGGGGCAGATACGCAGTATTTT
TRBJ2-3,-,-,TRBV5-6,CASSLGAYRVGGTDTQYF,TGTGCCAGCAGCTTGGGGGCTTACAGGGTAGGGGGCACAGATACGCAGTATTTT
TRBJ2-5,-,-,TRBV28,CATSNPGVGETQYF,TGTGCCACTTCAAACCCAGGGGTTGGGGAGACCCAGTACTTC
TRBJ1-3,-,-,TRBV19,CASSSGVGNTIYF,TGTGCCAGTAGTTCAGGGGTCGGAAACACCATATATTTT
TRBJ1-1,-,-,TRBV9,CASSVGGGLVTEAFF,TGTGCCAGCAGCGTAGGGGGGGGTCTGGTGACTGAAGCTTTCTTT
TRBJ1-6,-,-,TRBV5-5,CASSYRRQANSPLHF,TGTGCCAGCAGCTACAGAAGACAGGCCAATTCACCCCTCCACTTT